The clone carrying this T cell receptor (beta chain) appeared a few times. What it binds is unknown. The junction shows a germline mismatch at one end, possibly a read error. The CDR3 is 18 residues long. Germline CDR1 and CDR2: MGHRA and YSYEKL. The sample comes from a study of cytomegalovirus exposure and HLA in healthy donors. Study results and limitations: CMV antigen specificity was confirmed in vitro for three CMV-associated chains.

The PCR ran on 60 Vbeta and 13 Jbeta primers. The table came from immunoSEQ multiplex PCR; TCRdb's copy has only in-frame clones and leaves some out. The table records 150,000 to 200,000 clones, 85% of them present only once. This TCR came from a man in his late teens or twenties in good health and CMV-seropositive. The sequencing input was PBMCs. This chain links TRBV4-1 with TRBJ2-6; D might be TRBD1 (5 bases). In DNA form, the CDR3 reads TGCGCCAGCAGCCAAGAAGGCAGGGCCAGCTCTGGGGCCAACGGCCTGACTTTC. Translating gives CASSQEGRASSGANGLTF.